One sample yielded the 15 T cell receptor beta chains listed below, sequenced in a study of T cells in Graves' hyperthyroidism and ophthalmopathy. Authors of the study amplified TCR beta CDR3 regions from RNA transcripts. During a first-round RT-PCR of the TCR CDR3, the HTBI primer set was used. TCRdb re-derived calls from the multiplex PCR reads in MiXCR, one entry per CDR3 protein. The sample lists about 96,000 distinct CDR3 sequences, around 52% occurring once. The sequencing input was blood. These receptors were obtained from a woman in her 40s with Graves' hyperthyroidism.

This clonotype was detected many times. This chain connects TRBV20-1 to TRBJ1-5; 10 bases line up with TRBD1. CDR1 is DFQATT, CDR2 SNEGSKA, per germline (reference sequence). This CDR3 comprises 15 residues. J was trimmed by 1 base and V by 5 bases; bases with no gene match: 5. In nucleotides, the CDR3 is TGCAGTGCTGTCAAGACAGGGGGCAGCAATCAGCCCCAGCATTTT. It codes for CSAVKTGGSNQPQHF.

Notes on this clonotype: The germline gene is not matched at one end of the junction; a read error may be the cause. V and J are TRBV7-2 and TRBJ2-5; perhaps TRBD2 as D (5 bases). CDR1 and CDR2 (germline): SGHTA, FQGNSA. There are 15 residues in the CDR3. CDR3 DNA sequence: TGTGCCAACAGCCGGGCGGGCGGCTCCCAAGAGACCCAGTACTTC. Protein: CANSRAGGSQETQYF.

This clonotype was seen at least ten times. The gene calls are TRBV30 and TRBJ2-5, with D tentatively TRBD2 (5 bases). Germline V gives CDR1 GTSNPN, CDR2 SVGIG (reference sequence). The CDR3 has 14 amino acids. V lost 3 bases, J lost 1 base, and 12 bases lay in between. In DNA form, the CDR3 reads TGTGCCTGGAGAGCGGCCGGGTTCCAAGAGACCCAGTACTTC. It codes for CAWRAAGFQETQYF.

V is TRBV7-2 and J is TRBJ1-1, with D uncertain. The germline V gene encodes CDR1 SGHTA and CDR2 FQGNSA. The length of the CDR3 is 13 residues. Trimming shortened V by 3 bases and J by 6 bases, and 11 bases separated the two germline ends. This chain's CDR3 is CASSFIGPAEAFF. CDR3 DNA: TGTGCCAGCAGCTTCATCGGGCCAGCTGAAGCTTTCTTT.

This clonotype has a handful of counts. The chain carries TRBV5-4 and TRBJ2-7; 10 positions match TRBD2. V was clipped by 4 bases and J by 6 bases; unmatched bases: 4. The CDR3 has 13 amino acids. Per the germline V gene, CDR1 is SGHNT and CDR2 is YYREEE (reference sequence). The CDR3 coding sequence is TGTGCCAGCAGCCCTAGCGGGAGTGGCGAGCAGTACTTC. It specifies CASSPSGSGEQYF.

The chain employs TRBV7-9 and TRBJ1-5, with TRBD1 matching over 10 bases. With V trimmed by 1 base and J by 3 bases, 3 bases remained unmatched. This CDR3 region has 16 residues. From germline, CDR1 is SEHNR and CDR2 FQNEAQ (reference sequence). The CDR3 DNA follows: TGTGCCAGCAGCTTAGGGGACAGGGGCTTCAATCAGCCCCAGCATTTT. Its translation is CASSLGDRGFNQPQHF. The full variable domain, in which reference TRBV7-9 and TRBJ1-5 provide the parts outside the CDR3, is DTGVSQNPRHKITKRGQNVTFRCDPISEHNRLYWYRQTLGQGPEFLTYFQNEAQLEKSRLLSDRFSAERPKGSFSTLEIQRTEQGDSAMYLCASSLGDRGFNQPQHFGDGTRLSIL.

This clonotype was seen repeatedly, ten times or more. CDR3 sequence (DNA): TGTGCCACCGCTTCTGGAAACACCATATATTTT. It encodes CATASGNTIYF. This chain joins TRBV6-5 and TRBJ1-3; no clear D. The CDR3 is 11 amino acids. V dropped 10 bases and J dropped 1 base, with 5 bases sitting between them. The germline V gene has CDR1 MNHEY and CDR2 SVGAGI.

This clonotype was counted many times. This chain uses TRBV19 with TRBJ1-6; D is undetermined. V was clipped by 7 bases and J by 5 bases, with 18 bases between them. The length of the CDR3 is 16 residues. Germline-derived CDR1 and CDR2 are LNHDA and SQIVND (reference sequence). This CDR3 reads CASTSEAGLNNSPLHF. DNA of the CDR3: TGTGCCAGTACCTCAGAAGCAGGATTAAATAATTCACCCCTCCACTTT.

This clonotype was seen ten or more times. The chain has TRBV20-1 and TRBJ2-2; 9 bases are a match to TRBD1. With V trimmed by 7 bases and J by 7 bases, 4 bases remained unmatched. Germline assignment: CDR1 DFQATT and CDR2 SNEGSKA (reference sequence). The CDR3 runs 12 residues. CDR3 residues: CSVGGQGGELFF. The CDR3 DNA reads TGCAGTGTAGGGGGACAGGGCGGGGAGCTGTTTTTT.

This clonotype came up a few times. V gene TRBV20-1 combines with J gene TRBJ2-1, with D possibly matching TRBD2 (5 bases). Trimming removed 3 bases at V and 8 bases at J, with 14 bases between. CDR1 and CDR2 (germline): DFQATT, SNEGSKA (reference sequence). CDR3 size: 13 residues. The CDR3 region has the DNA TGCAGTGCTAGTCCCACCCGCGGGCATGAGCAGTTCTTC. Translated: CSASPTRGHEQFF.

For this clonotype: Relative to the germline gene, one junction end is altered; a read error may explain this. The rearrangement uses TRBV10-3 and TRBJ2-5, with TRBD2 matching over 10 bases. The length of the CDR3 is 16 residues. CDR1 ENHRY and CDR2 SYGVKD come from the germline V gene. CDR3: CAISESNLAGAETQHF. The CDR3 DNA is TGTGCCATCAGTGAGTCGAACCTAGCGGGAGCTGAGACCCAGCACTTC.

This clonotype was seen repeatedly, ten times or more. The rearrangement uses TRBV9 and TRBJ2-7; D not certain. This CDR3 region has 15 residues. Trimming left V 3 bases short and J 7 bases short, with 20 bases between. CDR1 and CDR2 from the germline V gene are SGDLS and YYNGEE. The CDR3 DNA sequence: TGTGCCAGCAGCGGGGTGGACGGTGATACCGGGGAGCAGTACTTC. This gives the protein CASSGVDGDTGEQYF.

The chain couples TRBV20-1 to TRBJ1-2, with D tentatively TRBD1 (6 bases). The CDR3 has 11 amino acids. Germline CDR1 and CDR2: DFQATT and SNEGSKA (reference sequence). This CDR3 is CTIGQSYGYTF. The CDR3 nucleotides read TGCACTATCGGACAGAGCTATGGCTACACCTTC.

Turning to this clonotype: Germline and junction disagree at one end, which may indicate a read error. V usage is TRBV7-9 and J usage is TRBJ1-2; D uncertain. The CDR3 sequence is 14 residues long. Germline assignment: CDR1 SEHNR and CDR2 FQNEAQ (reference sequence). Here the CDR3 reads CASSLVDGNYGYIF. The CDR3 DNA is TGTGCCAGCAGCTTAGTGGACGGGAACTATGGCTACATCTTC.

This clonotype has a count of ten or more. V gene TRBV7-2 combines with J gene TRBJ2-7; 12 positions agree with TRBD2. The length of the CDR3 is 15 residues. Trimming at V came to 6 bases and at J to 2 bases, leaving 5 bases not matched to a gene. The germline CDR1 and CDR2 sequences are SGHTA and FQGNSA. The DNA of the CDR3 is TGTGCCAGCAGTCGAAGGACTAGCGGGACCTACGAGCAGTACTTC. Its protein is CASSRRTSGTYEQYF.